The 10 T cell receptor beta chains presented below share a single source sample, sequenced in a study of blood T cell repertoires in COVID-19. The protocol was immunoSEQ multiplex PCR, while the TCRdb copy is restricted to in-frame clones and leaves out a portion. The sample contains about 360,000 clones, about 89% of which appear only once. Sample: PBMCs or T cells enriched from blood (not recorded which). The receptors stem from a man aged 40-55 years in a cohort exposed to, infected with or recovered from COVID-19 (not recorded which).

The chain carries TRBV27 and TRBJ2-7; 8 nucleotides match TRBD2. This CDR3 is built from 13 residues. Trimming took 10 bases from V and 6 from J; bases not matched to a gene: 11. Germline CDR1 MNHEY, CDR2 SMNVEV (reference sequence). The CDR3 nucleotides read TGTGCCACCCGGGAGGGCCTTCTGCTCGAGCAGTACTTC. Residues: CATREGLLLEQYF.

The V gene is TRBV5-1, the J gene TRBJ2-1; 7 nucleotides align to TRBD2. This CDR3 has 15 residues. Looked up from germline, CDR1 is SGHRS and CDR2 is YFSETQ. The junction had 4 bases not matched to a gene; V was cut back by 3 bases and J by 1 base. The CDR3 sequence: CASSSDGGSYNEQFF. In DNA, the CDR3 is TGCGCCAGCAGCTCAGACGGGGGGTCCTACAATGAGCAGTTCTTC.

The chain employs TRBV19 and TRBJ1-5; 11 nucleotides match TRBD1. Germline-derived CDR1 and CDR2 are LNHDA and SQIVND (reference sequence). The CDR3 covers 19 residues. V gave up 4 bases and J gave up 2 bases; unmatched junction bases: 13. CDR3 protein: CASSNLGGQGVRGNQPQHF. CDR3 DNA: TGTGCCAGTAGTAATCTGGGGGGACAGGGGGTGAGGGGCAATCAGCCCCAGCATTTT.

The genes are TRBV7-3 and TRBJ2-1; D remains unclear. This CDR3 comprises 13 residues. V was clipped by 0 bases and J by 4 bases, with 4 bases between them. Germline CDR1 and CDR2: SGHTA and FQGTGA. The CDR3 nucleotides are TGTGCCAGCAGCTTAACGTCTTACAATGAGCAGTTCTTC. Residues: CASSLTSYNEQFF.

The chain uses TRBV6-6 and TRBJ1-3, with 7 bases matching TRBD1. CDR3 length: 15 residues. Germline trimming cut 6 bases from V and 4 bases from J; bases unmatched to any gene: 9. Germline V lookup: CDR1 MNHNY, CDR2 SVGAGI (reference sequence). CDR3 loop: CASSLDRAGGNTIYF. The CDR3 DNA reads TGTGCCAGCAGCCTTGACAGGGCAGGAGGAAACACCATATATTTT.

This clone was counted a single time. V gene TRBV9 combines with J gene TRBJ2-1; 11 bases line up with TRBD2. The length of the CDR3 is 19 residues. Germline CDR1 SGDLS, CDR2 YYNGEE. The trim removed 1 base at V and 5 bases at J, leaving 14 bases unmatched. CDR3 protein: CASSVTFLGVAGGNNEQFF. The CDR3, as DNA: TGTGCCAGCAGCGTAACGTTCCTGGGGGTAGCGGGAGGGAACAATGAGCAGTTCTTC.

CDR3: CASSPLTGQTNEKLFF. CDR3 nucleotide sequence: TGTGCCAGCTCACCACTGACGGGACAAACTAATGAAAAACTGTTTTTT. The chain joins TRBV18 to TRBJ1-4; a possible D gene is TRBD1 (6 bases). This CDR3 is 16 amino acids long. CDR1 is KGHSH and CDR2 is LQKENI in the germline V gene. The V gene lost 1 base and the J gene lost 1 base, with 10 bases spanning the gap.

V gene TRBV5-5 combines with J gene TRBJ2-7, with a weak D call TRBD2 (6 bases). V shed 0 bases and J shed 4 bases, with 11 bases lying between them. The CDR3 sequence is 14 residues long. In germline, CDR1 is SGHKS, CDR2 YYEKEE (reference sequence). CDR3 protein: CASSLVGLKYEQYF. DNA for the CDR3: TGTGCCAGCAGCTTGGTGGGACTCAAATACGAGCAGTACTTC.

The CDR3 here is CASSLRMFTGDNSPLHF. The CDR3 DNA follows: TGTGCCAGCAGCTTAAGAATGTTCACGGGAGATAATTCACCCCTCCACTTT. The rearrangement uses TRBV7-2 and TRBJ1-6; the D is unclear. The CDR3 runs to 17 residues. Germline-derived CDR1 and CDR2 are SGHTA and FQGNSA. Trimming removed 2 bases at V and 5 bases at J, with 16 bases between.

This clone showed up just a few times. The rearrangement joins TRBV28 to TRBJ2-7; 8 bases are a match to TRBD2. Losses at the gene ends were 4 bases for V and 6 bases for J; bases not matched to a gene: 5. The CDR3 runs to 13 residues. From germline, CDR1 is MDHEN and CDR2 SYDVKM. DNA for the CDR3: TGTGCCAGCAGTTCCCGGACTAGCTTCGAGCAGTACTTC. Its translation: CASSSRTSFEQYF.